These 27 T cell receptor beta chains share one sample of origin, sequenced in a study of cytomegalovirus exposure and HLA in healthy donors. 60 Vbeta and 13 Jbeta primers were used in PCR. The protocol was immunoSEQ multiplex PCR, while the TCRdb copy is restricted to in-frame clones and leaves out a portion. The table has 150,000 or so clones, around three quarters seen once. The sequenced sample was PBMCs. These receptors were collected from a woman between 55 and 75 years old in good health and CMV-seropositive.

In DNA, the CDR3 is TGTGCCAGCAGTCCCCGGAGGAACACTGAAGCTTTCTTT. Translated, it gives CASSPRRNTEAFF. The rearrangement uses TRBV28 and TRBJ1-1; unclear D gene. This CDR3 comprises 13 residues. Germline V CDR1 and CDR2: MDHEN, SYDVKM. V lost 5 bases, J lost 1 base, and 8 bases lay in between.

The CDR3 sequence: CASSPPRRDLPFGELFF. As DNA, the CDR3 is TGTGCCAGCAGCCCGCCACGCCGGGATCTTCCTTTCGGGGAGCTGTTTTTT. The chain combines TRBV7-8 with TRBJ2-2, with a possible D match to TRBD2 (5 bases). Trimming removed 5 bases from V and 7 bases from J, with 23 bases in between. Germline V gives CDR1 SGHVS, CDR2 FQNEAQ. This CDR3 spans 17 amino acids.

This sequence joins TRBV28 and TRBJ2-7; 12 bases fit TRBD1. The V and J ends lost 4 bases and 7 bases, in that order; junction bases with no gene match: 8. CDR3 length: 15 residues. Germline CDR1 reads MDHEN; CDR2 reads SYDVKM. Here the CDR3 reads CASSSVGQGAREQYF. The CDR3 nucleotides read TGTGCCAGCAGTTCCGTGGGACAGGGGGCCAGAGAGCAGTACTTC.

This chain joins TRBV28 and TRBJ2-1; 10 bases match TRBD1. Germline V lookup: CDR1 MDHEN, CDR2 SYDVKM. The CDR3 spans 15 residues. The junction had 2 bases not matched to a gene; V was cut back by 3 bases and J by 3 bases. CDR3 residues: CASSLDRGIYNEQFF. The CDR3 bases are TGTGCCAGCAGTTTGGACAGGGGGATCTACAATGAGCAGTTCTTC.

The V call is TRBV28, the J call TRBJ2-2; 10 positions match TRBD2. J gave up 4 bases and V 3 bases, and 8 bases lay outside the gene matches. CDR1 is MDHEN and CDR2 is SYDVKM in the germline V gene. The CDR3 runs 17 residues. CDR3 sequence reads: CASSFPGVAGGTGELFF. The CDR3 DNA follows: TGTGCCAGCAGTTTCCCCGGAGTAGCGGGAGGCACCGGGGAGCTGTTTTTT.

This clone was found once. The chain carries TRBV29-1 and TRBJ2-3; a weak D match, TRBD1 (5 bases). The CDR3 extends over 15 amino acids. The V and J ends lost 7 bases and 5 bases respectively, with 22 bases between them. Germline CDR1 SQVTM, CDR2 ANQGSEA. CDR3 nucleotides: TGCAGCGCCCTGGGTCTAGGGGTCGGGTTAGATACGCAGTATTTT. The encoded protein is CSALGLGVGLDTQYF.

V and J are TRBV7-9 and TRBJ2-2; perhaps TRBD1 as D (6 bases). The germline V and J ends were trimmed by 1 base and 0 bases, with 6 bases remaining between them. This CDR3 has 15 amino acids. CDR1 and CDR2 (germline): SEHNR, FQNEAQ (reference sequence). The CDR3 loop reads CASSLGTANTGELFF. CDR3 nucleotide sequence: TGTGCCAGCAGCTTAGGGACAGCGAACACCGGGGAGCTGTTTTTT.

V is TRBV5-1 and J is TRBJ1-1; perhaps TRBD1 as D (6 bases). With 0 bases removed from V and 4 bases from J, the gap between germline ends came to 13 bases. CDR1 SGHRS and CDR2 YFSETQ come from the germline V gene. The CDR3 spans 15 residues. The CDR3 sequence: CASSLDPAGATEAFF. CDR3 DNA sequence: TGCGCCAGCAGCTTGGACCCGGCAGGGGCCACTGAAGCTTTCTTT.

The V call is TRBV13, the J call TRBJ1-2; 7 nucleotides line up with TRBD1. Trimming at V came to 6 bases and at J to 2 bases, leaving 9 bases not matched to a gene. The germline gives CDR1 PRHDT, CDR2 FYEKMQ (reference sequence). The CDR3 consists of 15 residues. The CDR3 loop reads CASSRKGGTNYGYTF. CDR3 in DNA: TGTGCCAGCAGTCGAAAAGGGGGCACGAACTATGGCTACACCTTC.

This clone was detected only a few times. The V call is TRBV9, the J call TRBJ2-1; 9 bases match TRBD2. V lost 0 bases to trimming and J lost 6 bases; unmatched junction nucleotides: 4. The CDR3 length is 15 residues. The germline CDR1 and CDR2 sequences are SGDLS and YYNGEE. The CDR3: CASSVVGGRGNEQFF. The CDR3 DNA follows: TGTGCCAGCAGCGTAGTTGGCGGGAGGGGCAATGAGCAGTTCTTC.

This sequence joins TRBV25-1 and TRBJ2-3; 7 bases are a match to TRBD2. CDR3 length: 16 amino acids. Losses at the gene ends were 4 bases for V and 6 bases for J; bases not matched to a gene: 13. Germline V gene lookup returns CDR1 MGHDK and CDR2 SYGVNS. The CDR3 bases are TGTGCCAGCAGTGCCACTCCGGGACGGGGAGGGGATACGCAGTATTTT. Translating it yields CASSATPGRGGDTQYF.

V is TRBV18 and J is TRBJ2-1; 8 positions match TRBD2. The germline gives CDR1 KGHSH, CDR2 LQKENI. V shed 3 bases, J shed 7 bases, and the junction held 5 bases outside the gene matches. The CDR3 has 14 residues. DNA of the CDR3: TGTGCCAGCTCACCGACCGGGACTAGGAATGAGCAGTTCTTC. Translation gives CASSPTGTRNEQFF.

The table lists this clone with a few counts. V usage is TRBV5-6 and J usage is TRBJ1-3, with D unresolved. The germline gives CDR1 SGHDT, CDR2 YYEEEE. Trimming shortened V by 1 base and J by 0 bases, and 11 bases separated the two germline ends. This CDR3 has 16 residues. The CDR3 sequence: CASSLIGGLSGNTIYF. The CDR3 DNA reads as TGTGCCAGCAGCTTGATCGGAGGGCTCTCTGGAAACACCATATATTTT.

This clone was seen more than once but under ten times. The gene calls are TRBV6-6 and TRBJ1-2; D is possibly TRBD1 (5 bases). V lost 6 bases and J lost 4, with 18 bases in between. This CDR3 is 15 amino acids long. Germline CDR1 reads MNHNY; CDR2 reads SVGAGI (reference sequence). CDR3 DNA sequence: TGTGCCAGCAGCCTGGGTGACAGTCATCCCTATGGCTACACCTTC. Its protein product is CASSLGDSHPYGYTF.

The CDR3 DNA reads as TGCGCCAGCAGCGGGGGAGGAGCGGGTCAGCCCCAGCATTTT. Translated: CASSGGGAGQPQHF. J is TRBJ1-5 and V is TRBV5-1, with a weak D call TRBD1 (5 bases). V was cut by 4 bases and J by 6 bases, with 14 bases left in between. CDR1 SGHRS and CDR2 YFSETQ come from the germline V gene. The CDR3 is 14 amino acids. Filled out from reference TRBV5-1 and TRBJ1-5, the complete variable domain reads KAGVTQTPRYLIKTRGQQVTLSCSPISGHRSVSWYQQTPGQGLQFLFEYFSETQRNKGNFPGRFSGRQFSNSRSEMNVSTLELGDSALYLCASSGGGAGQPQHFGDGTRLSIL.

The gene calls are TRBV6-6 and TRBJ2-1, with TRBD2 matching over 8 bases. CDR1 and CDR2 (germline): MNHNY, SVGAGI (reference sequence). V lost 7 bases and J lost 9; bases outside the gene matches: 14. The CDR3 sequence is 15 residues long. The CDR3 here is CASTPWGSGKIEQFF. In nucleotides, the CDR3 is TGTGCCAGCACCCCGTGGGGTAGCGGGAAGATTGAGCAGTTCTTC.

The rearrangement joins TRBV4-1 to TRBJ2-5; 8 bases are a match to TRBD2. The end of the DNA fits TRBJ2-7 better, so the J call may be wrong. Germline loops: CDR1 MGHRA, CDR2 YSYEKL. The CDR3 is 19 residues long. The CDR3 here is CASSQGGGVGGRHLYEQYF. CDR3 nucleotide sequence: TGCGCCAGCAGCCAAGGGGGGGGTGTGGGCGGGAGGCACCTATACGAGCAGTACTTC.

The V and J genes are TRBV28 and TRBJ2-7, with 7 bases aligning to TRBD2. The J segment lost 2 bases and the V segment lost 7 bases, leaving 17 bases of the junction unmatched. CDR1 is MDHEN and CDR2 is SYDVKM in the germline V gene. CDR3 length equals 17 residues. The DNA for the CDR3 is TGTGCCAGCATCCCGCCCCCAACGGAGCGGGGCCCCTACGAGCAGTACTTC. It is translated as CASIPPPTERGPYEQYF. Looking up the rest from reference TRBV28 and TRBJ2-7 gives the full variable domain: DVKVTQSSRYLVKRTGEKVFLECVQDMDHENMFWYRQDPGLGLRLIYFSYDVKMKEKGDIPEGYSVSREKKERFSLILESASTNQTSMYLCASIPPPTERGPYEQYFGPGTRLTVT.

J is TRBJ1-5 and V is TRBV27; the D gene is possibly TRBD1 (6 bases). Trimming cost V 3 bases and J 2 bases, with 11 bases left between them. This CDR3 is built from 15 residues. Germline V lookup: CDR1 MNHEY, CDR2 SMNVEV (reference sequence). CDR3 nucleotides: TGTGCCAGCAGTTTCAGGGGAATTGGCAATCAGCCCCAGCATTTT. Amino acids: CASSFRGIGNQPQHF.

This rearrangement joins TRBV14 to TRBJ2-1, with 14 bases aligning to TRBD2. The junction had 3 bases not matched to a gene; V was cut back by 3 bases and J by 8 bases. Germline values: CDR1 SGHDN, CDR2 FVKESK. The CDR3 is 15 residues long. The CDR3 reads CASSQGLAGAYEQFF. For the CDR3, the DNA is TGTGCCAGCAGCCAGGGACTAGCGGGAGCATATGAGCAGTTCTTC.

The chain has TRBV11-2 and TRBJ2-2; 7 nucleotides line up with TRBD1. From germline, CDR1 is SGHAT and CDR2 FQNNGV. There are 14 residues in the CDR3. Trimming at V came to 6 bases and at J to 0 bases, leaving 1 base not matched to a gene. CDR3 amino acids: CASRGQTNTGELFF. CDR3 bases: TGTGCCAGCAGGGGACAGACGAACACCGGGGAGCTGTTTTTT.

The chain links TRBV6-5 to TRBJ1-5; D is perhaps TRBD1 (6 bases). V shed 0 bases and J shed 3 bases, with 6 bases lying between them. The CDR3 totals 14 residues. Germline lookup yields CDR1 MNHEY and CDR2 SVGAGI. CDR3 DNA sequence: TGTGCCAGCAGTTACTCGGGGGCCAATCAGCCCCAGCATTTT. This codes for CASSYSGANQPQHF.

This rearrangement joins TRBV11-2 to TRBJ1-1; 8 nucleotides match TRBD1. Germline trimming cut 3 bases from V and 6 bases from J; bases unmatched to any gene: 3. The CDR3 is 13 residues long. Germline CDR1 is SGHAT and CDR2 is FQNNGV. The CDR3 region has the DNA TGTGCCAGCAGCTTTGACAGGGGCGCTGAAGCTTTCTTT. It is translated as CASSFDRGAEAFF.

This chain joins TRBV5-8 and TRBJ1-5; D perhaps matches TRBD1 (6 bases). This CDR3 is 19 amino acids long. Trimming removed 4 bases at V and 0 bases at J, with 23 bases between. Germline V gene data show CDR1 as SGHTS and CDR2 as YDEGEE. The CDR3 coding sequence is TGTGCCAGCAGCATAACTCCGGGACACCACGTTTATAGCAATCAGCCCCAGCATTTT. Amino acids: CASSITPGHHVYSNQPQHF.

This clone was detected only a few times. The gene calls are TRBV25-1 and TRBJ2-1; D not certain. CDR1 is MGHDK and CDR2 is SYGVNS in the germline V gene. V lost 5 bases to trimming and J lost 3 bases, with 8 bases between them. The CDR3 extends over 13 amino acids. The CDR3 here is CASSYLGYNEQFF. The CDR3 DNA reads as TGTGCCAGCAGTTATCTCGGCTACAATGAGCAGTTCTTC. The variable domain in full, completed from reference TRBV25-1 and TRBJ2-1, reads EADIYQTPRYLVIGTGKKITLECSQTMGHDKMYWYQQDPGMELHLIHYSYGVNSTEKGDLSSESTVSRIRTEHFPLTLESARPSHTSQYLCASSYLGYNEQFFGPGTRLTVL.

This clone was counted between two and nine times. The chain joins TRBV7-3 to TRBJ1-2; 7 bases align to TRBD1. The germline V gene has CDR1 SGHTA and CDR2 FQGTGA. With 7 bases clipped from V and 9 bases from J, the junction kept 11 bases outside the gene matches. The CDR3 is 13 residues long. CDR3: CASTDRQGRSYTF. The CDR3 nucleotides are TGTGCCAGCACCGACCGACAGGGCCGGAGCTACACCTTC.

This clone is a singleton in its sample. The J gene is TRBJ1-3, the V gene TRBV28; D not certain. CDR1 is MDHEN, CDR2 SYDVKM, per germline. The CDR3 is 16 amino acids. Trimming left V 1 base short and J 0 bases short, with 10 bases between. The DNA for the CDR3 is TGTGCCAGCAGTTTATACTCCTTACTCTCTGGAAACACCATATATTTT. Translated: CASSLYSLLSGNTIYF.